The rows below give T cell receptor beta chains drawn from one sample of a study of blood T cell repertoires in COVID-19. The table came from immunoSEQ multiplex PCR; TCRdb's copy has only in-frame clones and leaves some out. This table holds some 56,000 clones, around 70% found once. The source material was peripheral blood. The receptors come from a woman in her forties or fifties with active or convalescent COVID-19. The CDR3 runs from the conserved cysteine through the conserved F or W. A D gene is named only where the DNA matches it firmly. For some rows the clone size is stated as once, few or many, or as a class when expanded; others skip it.

size: few
V: TRBV7-8
D: NA
J: TRBJ2-2
CDR3: CASSPRGELFF
DNA: TGTGCCAGCAGCCCCCGGGGGGAGCTGTTTTTT

size: NA
V: TRBV10-3
D: TRBD2
J: TRBJ2-7
CDR3: CAIRDRTSGTHEQYF
DNA: TGTGCCATCAGAGATAGGACTAGCGGGACCCACGAGCAGTACTTC

size: NA
V: TRBV27
D: NA
J: TRBJ2-2
CDR3: CASSLTSVGTGELFF
DNA: TGTGCCAGCAGTTTGACTAGTGTTGGCACCGGGGAGCTGTTTTTT

size: many
V: TRBV27
D: NA
J: TRBJ1-2
CDR3: CASSWGGGGAYGYTF
DNA: TGTGCCAGCAGTTGGGGTGGGGGAGGGGCCTATGGCTACACCTTC

size: NA
V: TRBV29-1
D: TRBD1
J: TRBJ2-4
CDR3: CSARGQGEESKNIQYF
DNA: TGCAGCGCCCGGGGACAGGGAGAGGAGTCCAAAAACATTCAGTACTTC

size: NA
V: TRBV10-3
D: NA
J: TRBJ1-4
CDR3: CAISEMVGANEKLFF
DNA: TGTGCCATCAGTGAAATGGTCGGAGCTAATGAAAAACTGTTTTTT

size: once
V: TRBV27
D: NA
J: TRBJ2-7
CDR3: CASAPSAFGEQYF
DNA: TGTGCCAGCGCCCCTAGCGCCTTCGGGGAGCAGTACTTC

size: NA
V: TRBV5-1
D: TRBD1
J: TRBJ1-6
CDR3: CASSRDREISPLHF
DNA: TGCGCCAGCAGCAGGGACAGGGAAATTTCACCCCTCCACTTT

size: NA
V: TRBV27
D: NA
J: TRBJ2-7
CDR3: CASRLTGVSYEQYF
DNA: TGTGCCAGCAGGTTAACGGGGGTCTCCTACGAGCAGTACTTC

size: NA
V: TRBV6-5
D: NA
J: TRBJ2-5
CDR3: CASRPYLVETQYF
DNA: TGTGCCAGCAGGCCCTACTTGGTGGAGACCCAGTACTTC

size: NA
V: TRBV11-2
D: TRBD1
J: TRBJ1-6
CDR3: CASSFGTGDSSPLHF
DNA: TGTGCCAGCAGCTTCGGGACAGGGGATAGTTCACCCCTCCACTTT

size: once
V: TRBV6-5
D: NA
J: TRBJ1-3
CDR3: CASKTEINSGNTIYF
DNA: TGTGCCAGCAAGACAGAAATTAACTCTGGAAACACCATATATTTT

size: NA
V: TRBV15
D: NA
J: TRBJ2-5
CDR3: CATSRGTQQETQYF
DNA: TGTGCCACCAGCAGAGGGACACAGCAAGAGACCCAGTACTTC

size: NA
V: TRBV7-9
D: TRBD1
J: TRBJ2-1
CDR3: CASSLRPDRGIYNEQFF
DNA: TGTGCCAGCAGCTTGAGACCTGACAGGGGAATCTACAATGAGCAGTTCTTC

size: NA
V: TRBV29-1
D: NA
J: TRBJ1-4
CDR3: CSVAGTPTNEKLFF
DNA: TGCAGCGTTGCTGGGACACCTACTAATGAAAAACTGTTTTTT

size: few
V: TRBV3-1/TRBV3-2
D: TRBD2
J: TRBJ2-2
CDR3: CASSRREGRTGELFF
DNA: TGTGCCAGCAGTAGGAGGGAGGGCCGGACCGGGGAGCTGTTTTTT

size: once
V: TRBV19
D: NA
J: TRBJ1-5
CDR3: CASSLNQGFNQPQHF
DNA: TGTGCCAGTAGCCTAAATCAGGGGTTCAATCAGCCCCAGCATTTT

size: once
V: TRBV29-1
D: TRBD1
J: TRBJ2-7
CDR3: CSVAPGTGSSYEQYF
DNA: TGCAGCGTAGCTCCCGGGACAGGGAGCTCCTACGAGCAGTACTTC

size: NA
V: TRBV3-1/TRBV3-2
D: TRBD2
J: TRBJ2-1
CDR3: CASSLLTSGRPYEQFF
DNA: TGTGCCAGCAGCCTACTGACTAGCGGGAGACCCTATGAGCAGTTCTTC

size: NA
V: TRBV20-1
D: NA
J: TRBJ2-7
CDR3: CSALASYEQYF
DNA: TGCAGTGCTCTAGCGAGCTACGAGCAGTACTTC

size: NA
V: TRBV4-1
D: NA
J: TRBJ1-3
CDR3: CASSRSGVTSGNTIYF
DNA: TGCGCCAGCAGCCGCTCGGGGGTTACCTCTGGAAACACCATATATTTT

size: few
V: TRBV23-1
D: TRBD2
J: TRBJ2-4
CDR3: CASSQSIQWGGIQYF
DNA: TGCGCCAGCAGTCAATCTATTCAGTGGGGGGGCATTCAGTACTTC

size: NA
V: TRBV19
D: TRBD2
J: TRBJ2-7
CDR3: CASSTLSGAYEQYF
DNA: TGTGCCAGTAGTACTCTTAGCGGGGCCTACGAGCAGTACTTC

size: few
V: TRBV29-1
D: NA
J: TRBJ2-1
CDR3: CSVGLRGPHNEQFF
DNA: TGCAGCGTTGGTCTGCGGGGGCCGCACAATGAGCAGTTCTTC